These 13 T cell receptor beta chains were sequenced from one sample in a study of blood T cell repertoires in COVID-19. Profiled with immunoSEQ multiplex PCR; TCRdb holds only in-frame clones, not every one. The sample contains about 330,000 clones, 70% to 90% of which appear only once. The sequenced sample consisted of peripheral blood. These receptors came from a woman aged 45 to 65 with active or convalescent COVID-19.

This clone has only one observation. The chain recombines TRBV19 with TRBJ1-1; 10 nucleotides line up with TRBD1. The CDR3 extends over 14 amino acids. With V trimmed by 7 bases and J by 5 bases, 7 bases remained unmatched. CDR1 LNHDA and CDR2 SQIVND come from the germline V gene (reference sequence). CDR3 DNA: TGTGCCAGTACCGAGGACAGGGGGGAGACTGAAGCTTTCTTT. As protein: CASTEDRGETEAFF. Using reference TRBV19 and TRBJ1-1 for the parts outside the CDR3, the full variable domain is DGGITQSPKYLFRKEGQNVTLSCEQNLNHDAMYWYRQDPGQGLRLIYYSQIVNDFQKGDIAEGYSVSREKKESFPLTVTSAQKNPTAFYLCASTEDRGETEAFFGQGTRLTVV.

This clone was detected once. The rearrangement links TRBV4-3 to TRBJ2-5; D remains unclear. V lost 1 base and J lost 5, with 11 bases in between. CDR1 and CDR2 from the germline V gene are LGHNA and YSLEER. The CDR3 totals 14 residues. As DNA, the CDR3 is TGCGCCAGCAGCCAAGGACTCGCGAGGGAGACCCAGTACTTC. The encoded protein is CASSQGLARETQYF.

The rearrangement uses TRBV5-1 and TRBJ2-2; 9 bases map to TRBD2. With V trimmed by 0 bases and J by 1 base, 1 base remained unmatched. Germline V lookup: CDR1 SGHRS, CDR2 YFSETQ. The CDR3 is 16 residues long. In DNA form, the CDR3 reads TGCGCCAGCAGCTTGGCACTAGCGGGGAACACCGGGGAGCTGTTTTTT. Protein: CASSLALAGNTGELFF. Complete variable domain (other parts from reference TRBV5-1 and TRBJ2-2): KAGVTQTPRYLIKTRGQQVTLSCSPISGHRSVSWYQQTPGQGLQFLFEYFSETQRNKGNFPGRFSGRQFSNSRSEMNVSTLELGDSALYLCASSLALAGNTGELFFGEGSRLTVL.

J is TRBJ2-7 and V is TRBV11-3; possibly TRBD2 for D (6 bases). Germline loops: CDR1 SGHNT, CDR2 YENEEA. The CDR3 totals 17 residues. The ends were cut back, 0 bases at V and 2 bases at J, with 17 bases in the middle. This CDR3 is CASSLETGVKFAYEQYF. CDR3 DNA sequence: TGTGCCAGCAGCTTAGAGACGGGAGTGAAGTTTGCCTACGAGCAGTACTTC.

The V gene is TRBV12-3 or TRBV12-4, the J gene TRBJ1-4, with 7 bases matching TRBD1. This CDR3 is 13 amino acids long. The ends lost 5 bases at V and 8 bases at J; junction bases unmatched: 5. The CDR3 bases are TGTGCCAGCAGTCGGGACAGCTGGGAAAAACTGTTTTTT. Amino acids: CASSRDSWEKLFF.

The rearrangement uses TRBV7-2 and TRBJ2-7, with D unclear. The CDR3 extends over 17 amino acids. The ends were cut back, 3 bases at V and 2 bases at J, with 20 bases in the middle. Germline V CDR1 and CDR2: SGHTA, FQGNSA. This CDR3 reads CASSFSGFGEATYEQYF. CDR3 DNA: TGTGCCAGCAGCTTTTCTGGGTTTGGCGAGGCAACCTACGAGCAGTACTTC.

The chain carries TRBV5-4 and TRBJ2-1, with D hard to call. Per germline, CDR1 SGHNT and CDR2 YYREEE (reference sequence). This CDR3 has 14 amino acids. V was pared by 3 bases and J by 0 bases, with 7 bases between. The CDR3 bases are TGTGCCAGCAGCTCTTACAGCTCCTACAATGAGCAGTTCTTC. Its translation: CASSSYSSYNEQFF.

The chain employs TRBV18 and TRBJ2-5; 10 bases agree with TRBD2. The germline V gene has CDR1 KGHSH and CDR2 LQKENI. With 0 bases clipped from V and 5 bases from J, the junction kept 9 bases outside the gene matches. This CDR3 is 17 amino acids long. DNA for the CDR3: TGTGCCAGCTCACCACCGGGGCTAGCGGGGGTCTGGGAGACCCAGTACTTC. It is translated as CASSPPGLAGVWETQYF.

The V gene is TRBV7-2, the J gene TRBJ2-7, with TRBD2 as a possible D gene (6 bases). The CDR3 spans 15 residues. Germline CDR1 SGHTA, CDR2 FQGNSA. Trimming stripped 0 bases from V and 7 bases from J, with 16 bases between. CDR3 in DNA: TGTGCCAGCAGCTTAGCCCCCGGCGGGGTAGGGGAGCAGTACTTC. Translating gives CASSLAPGGVGEQYF.

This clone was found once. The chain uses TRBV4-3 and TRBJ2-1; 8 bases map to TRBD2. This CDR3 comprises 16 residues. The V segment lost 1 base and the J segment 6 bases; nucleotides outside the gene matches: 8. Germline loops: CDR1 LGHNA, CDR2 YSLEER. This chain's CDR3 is CASSQAGRGVGNEQFF. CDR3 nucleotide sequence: TGCGCCAGCAGCCAAGCTGGGCGGGGGGTAGGCAATGAGCAGTTCTTC.

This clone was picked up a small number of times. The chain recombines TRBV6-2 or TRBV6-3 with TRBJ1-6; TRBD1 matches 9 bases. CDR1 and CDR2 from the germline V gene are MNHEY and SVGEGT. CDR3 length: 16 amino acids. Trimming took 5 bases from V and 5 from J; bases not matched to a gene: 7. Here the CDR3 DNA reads TGTGCCAGCAGTCCGCCGAGGACAGGGGATAATTCACCCCTCCACTTT. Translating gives CASSPPRTGDNSPLHF.

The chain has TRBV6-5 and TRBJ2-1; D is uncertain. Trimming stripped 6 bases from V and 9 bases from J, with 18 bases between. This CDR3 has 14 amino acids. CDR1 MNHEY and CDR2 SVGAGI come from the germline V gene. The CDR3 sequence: CASSQYPLQAEQFF. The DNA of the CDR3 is TGTGCCAGCAGCCAATACCCTCTTCAAGCTGAGCAGTTCTTC.

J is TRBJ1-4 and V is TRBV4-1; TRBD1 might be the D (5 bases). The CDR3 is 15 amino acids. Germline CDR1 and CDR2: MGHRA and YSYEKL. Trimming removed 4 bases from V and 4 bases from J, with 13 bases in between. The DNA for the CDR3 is TGCGCCAGCAGCCGGCTGACAGAAGATAATGAAAAACTGTTTTTT. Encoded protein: CASSRLTEDNEKLFF.